The 17 T cell receptor beta chains reported below all come from one sample, sequenced in a study of monozygotic twins with inflammatory bowel disease. For each CDR3 protein, TCRdb gives one entry from its re-call of the 5' RACE reads, without DNA. In total, the table holds roughly 150,000 distinct CDR3 sequences. The sequencing sample was made of blood. The receptors were gathered from a human donor with ulcerative colitis or Crohn's disease, or a healthy co-twin of an affected twin (not recorded which).

The chain recombines TRBV28 with TRBJ2-7. The CDR3 runs 14 residues. Germline loops: CDR1 MDHEN, CDR2 SYDVKM. CDR3 region: CASSPTRGPYEQYF.

CDR3 in amino acids: CASSANVPRSNEQFF. The V call is TRBV18, the J call TRBJ2-1; TCRdb indicates TRBD2, and absent DNA this call remains unverified. Germline V CDR1 and CDR2: KGHSH, LQKENI. The CDR3 totals 15 residues.

The chain has TRBV5-1 and TRBJ2-3; there is no DNA to check the TCRdb D call of TRBD2. The germline V gene encodes CDR1 SGHRS and CDR2 YFSETQ. The CDR3 extends over 18 amino acids. CDR3 amino acids: CASSPSSGRPRSTDTQYF.

J is TRBJ1-1 and V is TRBV2; the D call of TRBD1 rests on TCRdb alone, since no DNA is present to check it. Germline CDR1 is SNHLY and CDR2 is FYNNEI. CDR3 length: 13 amino acids. Here the CDR3 reads CASRGTEWTEAFF.

The V call is TRBV18, the J call TRBJ1-2; the TCRdb D gene call, TRBD1, has no DNA to confirm it. This CDR3 is built from 14 residues. Germline V lookup: CDR1 KGHSH, CDR2 LQKENI. The chain's CDR3 is CASSPVGQNYGYTF.

The rearrangement links TRBV6-2 or TRBV6-3 to TRBJ2-1. The CDR3 runs to 15 residues. CDR1 and CDR2 (germline): MNHEY, SVGEGT. The CDR3 region is CASSYGSAAYNEQFF.

The chain is built from TRBV28 and TRBJ2-1. CDR3 length: 14 residues. The V gene's germline CDR1 is MDHEN and CDR2 SYDVKM. Here the CDR3 reads CASRRKSTYNEQFF.

The chain uses TRBV12-3 or TRBV12-4 and TRBJ2-5; the D call from TCRdb, TRBD2, cannot be confirmed without DNA. This CDR3 contains 16 residues. The CDR3: CASSFRGLVKEETQYF.

The chain recombines TRBV2 with TRBJ2-6. This CDR3 comprises 14 residues. Germline-derived CDR1 and CDR2 are SNHLY and FYNNEI. CDR3 sequence reads: CASLRSSGANVLTF.

The J gene is TRBJ2-5, the V gene TRBV7-9; lacking DNA, the TRBD2 call made by TCRdb goes unchecked. The germline gives CDR1 SEHNR, CDR2 FQNEAQ (reference sequence). This CDR3 contains 11 residues. The CDR3 sequence is CASSLRGGPYF.

Measured by frequency, this clonotype is medium-sized (0.01 to 0.1%). The chain carries TRBV5-1 and TRBJ2-1; TCRdb outputs TRBD1, but without DNA this stays unchecked. This CDR3 spans 16 amino acids. Germline assignment: CDR1 SGHRS and CDR2 YFSETQ. This CDR3 is CASTPEGSSSYNEQFF.

The genes are TRBV9 and TRBJ2-1; the D call of TRBD2 rests on TCRdb alone, since no DNA is present to check it. Looked up from germline, CDR1 is SGDLS and CDR2 is YYNGEE. This CDR3 region has 15 residues. This chain's CDR3 is CASSPVAGALNEQFF.

The gene calls are TRBV5-1 and TRBJ2-7; TCRdb's assignment of TRBD2 cannot be checked, as there is no DNA. Germline V gene sequence: CDR1 SGHRS, CDR2 YFSETQ. This CDR3 has 14 amino acids. CDR3 protein: CASSLTSGENEQYF.

The gene calls are TRBV7-6 and TRBJ2-7; TCRdb names TRBD1, which stays unverified in the absence of DNA. The CDR3 consists of 14 residues. Looked up from germline, CDR1 is SGHVS and CDR2 is FNYEAQ. CDR3 sequence reads: CASSSGVSSYEQYF.

CDR3 in amino acids: CASSLKGLHEQYF. The V and J genes are TRBV10-1 and TRBJ2-7; TCRdb reports TRBD2, a call that lacks DNA to check it against. The CDR3 contains 13 residues. The germline CDR1 and CDR2 sequences are WNHNN and SYGVQD (reference sequence).

The CDR3 is CASSLSVAGVGGTDTQYF. This chain joins TRBV27 and TRBJ2-3; TCRdb names TRBD2, which stays unverified in the absence of DNA. CDR3 length: 18 amino acids. Germline CDR1 and CDR2: MNHEY and SMNVEV (reference sequence).

This chain connects TRBV6-2 or TRBV6-3 to TRBJ1-5; with no DNA, the TCRdb D assignment of TRBD1 cannot be verified. Germline-derived CDR1 and CDR2 are MNHEY and SVGEGT. The CDR3 has 17 amino acids. This CDR3 reads CASSYSRRGAINQPQHF.